A single sample gave rise to the 23 T cell receptor beta chains below, sequenced in a study of cytotoxic CD8 clonotypes in ibrutinib-treated CLL. The table came from immunoSEQ multiplex PCR; TCRdb's copy has only in-frame clones and leaves some out. In the table there are about 300,000 clones, more than 70% of which are singletons. The source was PBMCs, collected at disease progression, from a patient treated with ibrutinib. The source of these receptors is a human donor with chronic lymphocytic leukemia.

This chain connects TRBV19 to TRBJ2-3; 8 bases align to TRBD2. V lost 7 bases, J lost 7 bases, and 13 bases stayed unmatched. This CDR3 region has 15 residues. The germline CDR1 and CDR2 sequences are LNHDA and SQIVND (reference sequence). The CDR3 region is CASTPGLGVFNTQYF. CDR3 nucleotides: TGTGCCAGTACCCCGGGACTAGGGGTTTTCAATACGCAGTATTTT.

This clone appeared a few times. The V call is TRBV18, the J call TRBJ1-1, with D possibly matching TRBD1 (5 bases). Looked up from germline, CDR1 is KGHSH and CDR2 is LQKENI. This CDR3 has 13 residues. The V end lost 3 bases, the J end lost 6 bases, and 11 bases lay between the germline ends. The chain's CDR3 is CASSPGSGPEAFF. As DNA, the CDR3 is TGTGCCAGCTCACCCGGTTCAGGGCCTGAAGCTTTCTTT.

V and J are TRBV7-3 and TRBJ2-1, with D hard to call. The CDR3 runs 13 residues. V lost 0 bases and J 10 bases, leaving 10 bases between the germline ends. Germline V gives CDR1 SGHTA, CDR2 FQGTGA. This CDR3 reads CASSLTVPSEQFF. In DNA, the CDR3 is TGTGCCAGCAGCTTAACTGTCCCGTCGGAGCAGTTCTTC.

J is TRBJ1-2 and V is TRBV19, with a possible D match to TRBD1 (5 bases). The CDR3 has 16 amino acids. In germline, CDR1 is LNHDA, CDR2 SQIVND (reference sequence). With 1 base removed from V and 0 bases from J, the gap between germline ends came to 12 bases. The CDR3: CASSIGRDVANYGYTF. CDR3 DNA: TGTGCCAGTAGTATAGGACGGGACGTAGCTAACTATGGCTACACCTTC. Full variable domain (missing parts from reference TRBV19 and TRBJ1-2): DGGITQSPKYLFRKEGQNVTLSCEQNLNHDAMYWYRQDPGQGLRLIYYSQIVNDFQKGDIAEGYSVSREKKESFPLTVTSAQKNPTAFYLCASSIGRDVANYGYTFGSGTRLTVV.

The chain couples TRBV5-1 to TRBJ2-7; TRBD2 aligns across 10 bases. Germline V gene lookup returns CDR1 SGHRS and CDR2 YFSETQ. This CDR3 region has 15 residues. V trimming: 2 bases; J trimming: 2 bases; junction bases outside the gene matches: 4. CDR3 residues: CASSFSSGGTYEQYF. The CDR3 coding sequence is TGCGCCAGCAGCTTCTCTAGCGGGGGAACCTACGAGCAGTACTTC.

The chain couples TRBV28 to TRBJ2-7, with 8 bases identical to TRBD1. The germline V gene encodes CDR1 MDHEN and CDR2 SYDVKM. The CDR3 consists of 15 residues. Losses at the gene ends were 6 bases for V and 5 bases for J; bases not matched to a gene: 12. The chain's CDR3 is CASRISAGTGNEQYF. Written as DNA, the CDR3 is TGTGCCAGCAGAATCTCCGCCGGGACAGGAAACGAGCAGTACTTC.

The chain recombines TRBV19 with TRBJ2-7, with a tentative D call TRBD1 (6 bases). The CDR3 is 13 residues long. CDR1 and CDR2 from the germline V gene are LNHDA and SQIVND (reference sequence). V lost 8 bases and J lost 3, with 14 bases in between. The CDR3 loop reads CASFEQGRYEQYF. The CDR3 DNA reads TGTGCCAGTTTCGAACAGGGACGCTACGAGCAGTACTTC.

The V and J genes are TRBV6-6 and TRBJ1-1; D not certain. The CDR3 totals 13 residues. The germline V and J ends were trimmed by 3 bases and 0 bases, with 5 bases remaining between them. Germline lookup yields CDR1 MNHNY and CDR2 SVGAGI (reference sequence). The CDR3 reads CASSYGMNTEAFF. Written as DNA, the CDR3 is TGTGCCAGCAGTTATGGTATGAACACTGAAGCTTTCTTT.

This clone was observed once. This chain links TRBV6-6 with TRBJ1-5; perhaps TRBD1 as D (5 bases). The germline gives CDR1 MNHNY, CDR2 SVGAGI (reference sequence). V lost 5 bases and J 5 bases, leaving 16 bases between the germline ends. The CDR3 is made up of 15 amino acids. The DNA for the CDR3 is TGTGCCAGCAGTCTTTCCTCAGGGCAGCATCAGCCCCAGCATTTT. It yields the protein CASSLSSGQHQPQHF.

Comment on this clone: Different DNA sequences within this sample yield the same CDR3. V is TRBV5-1 and J is TRBJ2-7; no clear D. Trimming pared 0 bases from V and 0 bases from J, leaving 10 bases between. Germline-derived CDR1 and CDR2 are SGHRS and YFSETQ. The CDR3 has 15 amino acids. The CDR3 DNA is TGCGCCAGCAGCTTGGCCTCCGGGTCCTCCTACGAGCAGTACTTC. Its translation: CASSLASGSSYEQYF.

This clone was counted once. The V call is TRBV9, the J call TRBJ2-7, with D perhaps TRBD1 (6 bases). Trimming stripped 3 bases from V and 0 bases from J, with 10 bases between. The CDR3 has 14 residues. Germline CDR1 reads SGDLS; CDR2 reads YYNGEE. The chain's CDR3 is CASSARGHSYEQYF. The CDR3 DNA reads as TGTGCCAGCAGCGCTAGGGGACACTCCTACGAGCAGTACTTC.

The chain recombines TRBV5-4 with TRBJ1-2, with 8 bases identical to TRBD1. J gave up 5 bases and V 4 bases, and 7 bases lay outside the gene matches. CDR1 SGHNT and CDR2 YYREEE come from the germline V gene (reference sequence). The CDR3 sequence is 14 residues long. The DNA for the CDR3 is TGTGCCAGCAGCCCGGGACAGGCGCCTTATGGCTACACCTTC. Translation gives CASSPGQAPYGYTF.

The chain uses TRBV7-7 and TRBJ1-2; 9 nucleotides line up with TRBD1. The CDR3 is made up of 19 amino acids. Germline V CDR1 and CDR2: SSHAT, FNYEAQ (reference sequence). J was trimmed by 2 bases and V by 7 bases; bases with no gene match: 20. Written as DNA, the CDR3 is TGTGCCAGCAAATGTATCCGGGACAGGGAGTCGAGGGGGAACTATGGCTACACCTTC. Residues: CASKCIRDRESRGNYGYTF.

The chain couples TRBV6-1 to TRBJ2-7; D is perhaps TRBD1 (6 bases). Looked up from germline, CDR1 is MNHNS and CDR2 is SASEGT. Trimming shortened V by 4 bases and J by 3 bases, and 10 bases separated the two germline ends. This CDR3 comprises 13 residues. CDR3 amino acids: CASSVHRDYEQYF. In DNA form, the CDR3 reads TGTGCCAGCAGTGTCCACAGGGACTACGAGCAGTACTTC.

The genes are TRBV10-2 and TRBJ1-5; D unresolved. From germline, CDR1 is WSHSY and CDR2 SAAADI. Trimming left V 3 bases short and J 0 bases short, with 9 bases between. The CDR3 loop spans 15 amino acids. Here the CDR3 reads CASSEGRYSNQPQHF. The DNA for the CDR3 is TGCGCCAGCAGTGAAGGCCGTTATAGCAATCAGCCCCAGCATTTT.

In its sample, this clone was seen once. The chain couples TRBV11-2 to TRBJ2-1; D is possibly TRBD1 (6 bases). Trimming cost V 4 bases and J 6 bases, with 13 bases left between them. Germline V lookup: CDR1 SGHAT, CDR2 FQNNGV. This CDR3 has 14 residues. CDR3 residues: CASSSQGRGNEQFF. The CDR3 DNA reads as TGTGCCAGCAGCTCTCAGGGGCGCGGCAATGAGCAGTTCTTC.

The rearrangement uses TRBV11-2 and TRBJ1-4; D unclear. This CDR3 contains 14 residues. Germline V gene sequence: CDR1 SGHAT, CDR2 FQNNGV. Trimming shortened V by 1 base and J by 7 bases, and 10 bases separated the two germline ends. The CDR3 reads CASSLGSRSEKLFF. The CDR3 bases are TGTGCCAGCAGCTTAGGTTCGAGGAGTGAAAAACTGTTTTTT.

This chain links TRBV4-1 with TRBJ2-1; 8 bases are shared with TRBD1. The V and J ends lost 3 bases and 5 bases, in that order; junction bases with no gene match: 3. Germline V gene lookup returns CDR1 MGHRA and CDR2 YSYEKL. The length of the CDR3 is 14 residues. CDR3 DNA sequence: TGCGCCAGCAGCCAGGGACAGGAGAACAATGAGCAGTTCTTC. It translates to CASSQGQENNEQFF.

The V gene is TRBV29-1, the J gene TRBJ2-7; 7 bases are shared with TRBD2. Germline values: CDR1 SQVTM, CDR2 ANQGSEA. The CDR3 loop spans 17 amino acids. The trim removed 0 bases at V and 0 bases at J, leaving 11 bases unmatched. CDR3 in DNA: TGCAGCGTTGAAGATACCCCTCGCGGGGGTCTCTCCTACGAGCAGTACTTC. The encoded protein is CSVEDTPRGGLSYEQYF.

The chain uses TRBV6-5 and TRBJ1-1; 10 nucleotides match TRBD1. Unmatched junction bases numbered 1, after V lost 4 bases and J lost 5 bases. CDR3 length equals 13 residues. The germline CDR1 and CDR2 sequences are MNHEY and SVGAGI. DNA of the CDR3: TGTGCCAGCAGTTGGACAGGGGGTACTGAAGCTTTCTTT. Translated: CASSWTGGTEAFF.

The DNA for the CDR3 is TGTGCCAGCTCACCAGGCGGAGGAGGTAACAATCAGCCCCAGCATTTT. Amino acid sequence: CASSPGGGGNNQPQHF. V and J are TRBV18 and TRBJ1-5, with D unclear. Germline CDR1 is KGHSH and CDR2 is LQKENI. The CDR3 extends over 16 amino acids. V lost 2 bases and J lost 3, with 14 bases in between.

V usage is TRBV4-1 and J usage is TRBJ1-2, with D tentatively TRBD1 (5 bases). Trimming took off 3 bases at V and 0 bases at J, with 14 bases between the two ends. From germline, CDR1 is MGHRA and CDR2 YSYEKL. The CDR3 is made up of 16 amino acids. CDR3 protein: CASSQALGVSNYGYTF. CDR3 in DNA: TGCGCCAGCAGCCAGGCACTGGGGGTCTCTAACTATGGCTACACCTTC.

V and J are TRBV2 and TRBJ1-1; D is unclear. The length of the CDR3 is 13 residues. V lost 3 bases and J 1 base, leaving 6 bases between the germline ends. Germline loops: CDR1 SNHLY, CDR2 FYNNEI. The CDR3 loop reads CASSEPGNTEAFF. For the CDR3, the DNA is TGTGCCAGCAGTGAGCCAGGGAACACTGAAGCTTTCTTT.